This T cell receptor beta chain was recovered during a study of blood T cell repertoires in COVID-19. Study details: Spain, Italy and the United States supplied samples that represented acute and convalescent COVID-19. The cDNA or gDNA used as material had been derived from T cells, B-cell-depleted T cells, or PBMCs.

The study drew participants aged about 18 to 89 years from some 24 US areas. V gave up 5 bases and J gave up 9 bases, with 14 bases separating them. Germline V gene sequence: CDR1 SGHTA, CDR2 FQGNSA. The CDR3 is made up of 13 amino acids. Source study methods: Reference gene primer amplification yielded estimated nucleated cell counts. The assay was immunoSEQ multiplex PCR, and TCRdb's table has in-frame clones only and misses some. D and trimming come from the DNA, and the V and J calls and clone size come from that table. The table lists about 210,000 clones, about 86% of them singletons, with approximately 4.8% in the top ten.

The rearrangement links TRBV7-2 to TRBJ1-5; D unresolved. The sample consisted of PBMCs or T cells enriched from blood (not recorded which). The sequence was collected from a woman in her 30s who had been exposed to COVID-19. The CDR3 spells CASSTPGSSPQHF. The CDR3 coding sequence is TGTGCCAGCAGCACACCTGGCTCCTCGCCCCAGCATTTT.